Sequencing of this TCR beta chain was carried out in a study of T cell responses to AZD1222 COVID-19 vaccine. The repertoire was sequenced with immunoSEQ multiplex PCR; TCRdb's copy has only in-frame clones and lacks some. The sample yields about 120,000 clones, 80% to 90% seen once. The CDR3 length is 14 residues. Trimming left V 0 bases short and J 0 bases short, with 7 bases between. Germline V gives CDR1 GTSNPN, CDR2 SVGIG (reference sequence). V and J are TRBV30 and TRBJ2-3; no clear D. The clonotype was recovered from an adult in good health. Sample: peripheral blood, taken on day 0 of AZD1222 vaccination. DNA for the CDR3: TGTGCCTGGAGTGTACGGAGTAGCACAGATACGCAGTATTTT. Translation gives CAWSVRSSTDTQYF.